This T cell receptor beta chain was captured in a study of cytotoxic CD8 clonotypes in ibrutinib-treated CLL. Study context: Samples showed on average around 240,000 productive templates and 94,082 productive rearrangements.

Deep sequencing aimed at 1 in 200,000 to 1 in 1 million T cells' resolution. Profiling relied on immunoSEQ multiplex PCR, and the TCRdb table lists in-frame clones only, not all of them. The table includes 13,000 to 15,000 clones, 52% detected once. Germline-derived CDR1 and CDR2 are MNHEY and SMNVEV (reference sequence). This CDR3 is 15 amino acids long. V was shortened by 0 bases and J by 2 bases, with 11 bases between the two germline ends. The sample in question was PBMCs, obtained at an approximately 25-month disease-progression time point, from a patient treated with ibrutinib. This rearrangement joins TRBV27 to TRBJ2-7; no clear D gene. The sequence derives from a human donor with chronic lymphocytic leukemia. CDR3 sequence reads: CASSLSLVGAYEQYF. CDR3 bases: TGTGCCAGCAGTTTATCATTGGTTGGGGCCTACGAGCAGTACTTC.